The rows below give T cell receptor beta chains drawn from one sample of a study of T-cell memory formation after mild COVID-19. MiXCR, applied by TCRdb to the 5' RACE reads, yields one record per CDR3 protein. Here the sample spans 210,000 or so distinct CDR3 sequences, around 16% being singletons. The sequencing input was PBMCs or a T cell subset sorted from them (not recorded which). These receptors all come from an adult woman who had mild COVID-19 (a few samples of this study predate the infection). Cell type and time point are not known. CDR3s include the opening cysteine and the closing phenylalanine or tryptophan. The D gene is left open where the match is weak. Size is stated for part of the rows, as once, few or many counts, or as a class when the clone is expanded.

NA,NA,TRBV5-1,TRBJ2-5,TGCGCCAGCAGCTCCATGGGCGGAGACCAGTACTTC,CASSSMGGDQYF
NA,TRBD2,TRBV6-5,TRBJ2-7,TGTGCCAGCAGTTACGTGGCTAGCGGGGGCCCGAACAGCTACGAGCAGTACTTC,CASSYVASGGPNSYEQYF
few,TRBD2,TRBV27,TRBJ2-5,TGTGCCAGCAGGATGACTAGCGGGAGCGGAGAGACCCAGTACTTC,CASRMTSGSGETQYF
NA,TRBD1,TRBV25-1,TRBJ2-3,TGTGCCAGCAGCGACAGGGGGCACATGGATACGCAGTATTTT,CASSDRGHMDTQYF
many,NA,TRBV7-2,TRBJ2-1,TGTGCCAGCAGCTTAGACGGCGTCTACAATGAGCAGTTCTTC,CASSLDGVYNEQFF
NA,TRBD2,TRBV7-2,TRBJ2-3,TGTGCCAGCAGCTCAAAAGCGGGGGGCTCAGATACGCAGTATTTT,CASSSKAGGSDTQYF
NA,TRBD1,TRBV5-5,TRBJ1-4,TGTGCCAGCAGCTCCGGGACAGCGAATGAAAAACTGTTTTTT,CASSSGTANEKLFF
many,NA,TRBV5-1,TRBJ2-5,TGCGCCAGCAGCTTCGATCCAGAGTCACCGGCGGAGACCCAGTACTTC,CASSFDPESPAETQYF
NA,NA,TRBV3-1,TRBJ1-2,TGTGCCAGCAGCCAAAGACATAACTATGGCTACACCTTC,CASSQRHNYGYTF
NA,TRBD1,TRBV18,TRBJ2-7,TGTGCCAGCTCACCAGGGAGACAGGGTGGCGAGCAGTACTTC,CASSPGRQGGEQYF
few,TRBD1,TRBV12-3/TRBV12-4,TRBJ1-1,TGTGCCAGCAGGGGACAGCAGGGCTACACTGAAGCTTTCTTT,CASRGQQGYTEAFF
few,NA,TRBV29-1,TRBJ1-2,TGCAGCGTTGCTAAGGGTCCCTATGGCTACACCTTC,CSVAKGPYGYTF
NA,NA,TRBV6-6,TRBJ1-1,TGTGCCAGCAGTTCGGGCGTTGGGGCCGGGAACACTGAAGCTTTCTTT,CASSSGVGAGNTEAFF
NA,NA,TRBV30,TRBJ2-7,TGTGCCTCGGCGAAACAGGGAACCAGCGAGCAGTACTTC,CASAKQGTSEQYF
NA,NA,TRBV29-1,TRBJ1-2,TGCAGCGTTGAAGCCACCTATGGCTACACCTTC,CSVEATYGYTF
few,TRBD1,TRBV24-1,TRBJ1-5,TGTGCCACCAGTGGGGACAGGGGGTTAAGGAATCAGCCCCAGCATTTT,CATSGDRGLRNQPQHF
NA,NA,TRBV29-1,TRBJ2-1,TGCAGCGTCAAGGGATACAATGAGCAGTTCTTC,CSVKGYNEQFF
NA,TRBD1,TRBV18,TRBJ2-1,TGTGCCAGCTCGTCGCAGGGGGCTTCTGCGCCCTACAATGAGCAGTTCTTC,CASSSQGASAPYNEQFF
few,NA,TRBV5-1,TRBJ2-1,TGCGCCAGCAGCTTGTTGGTCCGCGGCACCTACAATGAGCAGTTCTTC,CASSLLVRGTYNEQFF
NA,NA,TRBV27,TRBJ1-6,TGTGCCAGCAGGGACAGACCGAATTCACCCCTCCACTTT,CASRDRPNSPLHF
NA,NA,TRBV7-2,TRBJ1-5,TGTGCCAGCAGCTTAAACAACCTCTCCAATCAGCCCCAGCATTTT,CASSLNNLSNQPQHF
NA,NA,TRBV6-2/TRBV6-3,TRBJ2-1,TGTGCCAGCAGCGATGGACCCAGGAATGAGCAGTTCTTC,CASSDGPRNEQFF
NA,NA,TRBV7-9,TRBJ2-3,TGTGCCAGCAGCGGCCTTGGGCAGCATACGCAGTATTTT,CASSGLGQHTQYF
few,NA,TRBV18,TRBJ2-1,TGTGCCAGCTCACCACGGCCTCCCCGATACAATGAGCAGTTCTTC,CASSPRPPRYNEQFF
few,TRBD2,TRBV29-1,TRBJ2-3,TGCAGCGTTGTACGCCTAGCGGGAGGAACTAGCACAGATACGCAGTATTTT,CSVVRLAGGTSTDTQYF
few,NA,TRBV6-5,TRBJ1-2,TGTGCCAGCAGATCACAAGATTATGGCTACACCTTC,CASRSQDYGYTF
NA,TRBD2,TRBV4-2,TRBJ2-4,TGTGCCAGCAGCCCTTCGACTAGCGGGGGAATCGAAAACATTCAGTACTTC,CASSPSTSGGIENIQYF
NA,NA,TRBV7-2,TRBJ1-1,TGTGCCAGCAGCTTAGGGACAAAGAACACTGAAGCTTTCTTT,CASSLGTKNTEAFF
few,TRBD1,TRBV6-2/TRBV6-3,TRBJ2-2,TGTGCCAGCAGTTACTTCTGGACAGGGGGCACAACCGGGGAGCTGTTTTTT,CASSYFWTGGTTGELFF
NA,NA,TRBV3-1,TRBJ1-2,TGTGCCAGCAGCCATCTCCGGAGGGACTACACCTTC,CASSHLRRDYTF
few,NA,TRBV5-1,TRBJ1-1,TGCGCCAGCAAACGCGGGGATCGGAACACTGAAGCTTTCTTT,CASKRGDRNTEAFF
NA,NA,TRBV30,TRBJ1-2,TGTGCCTGGACCAGAGCTAACTATGGCTACACCTTC,CAWTRANYGYTF
once,TRBD1,TRBV7-2,TRBJ2-1,TGTGCCAGCAGCCCGCCTGGACAGGCGAAACACAATGAGCAGTTCTTC,CASSPPGQAKHNEQFF
NA,NA,TRBV12-3/TRBV12-4,TRBJ2-2,TGTGCCAGCAGTTTAGCGTCAGGGAACACCGGGGAGCTGTTTTTT,CASSLASGNTGELFF
NA,NA,TRBV10-3,TRBJ1-3,TGTGCCATCAGTGAGATGAGGAGCGGAAACACCATATATTTT,CAISEMRSGNTIYF
once,TRBD1,TRBV7-6,TRBJ1-1,TGTGCCAGCAGCTTACGACAGGGTTCCACTGAAGCTTTCTTT,CASSLRQGSTEAFF
NA,NA,TRBV6-5,TRBJ1-5,TGTGCCAGCAGTTACTCGGCACGGAGCAATCAGCCCCAGCATTTT,CASSYSARSNQPQHF
NA,TRBD1,TRBV11-2,TRBJ2-4,TGTGCCAGCAGCTTATCCCCGGGACAGGGAAACATTCAGTACTTC,CASSLSPGQGNIQYF
NA,NA,TRBV2,TRBJ2-7,TGTGCCAGTTGGGCAGGACGTTCCTACGAGCAGTACTTC,CASWAGRSYEQYF
few,NA,TRBV3-1,TRBJ2-6,TGTGCCAGCAGCCCAAGGTCCAGGGGAATGGCCAACGTCCTGACTTTC,CASSPRSRGMANVLTF